This T cell receptor (beta chain) was recorded in a study of beta chain features in type 1 diabetes. Only a few counts were recorded for this clone. The sample holds other DNA sequences that translate to the same CDR3. Per germline, CDR1 GTSNPN and CDR2 SVGIG (reference sequence). V lost 0 bases and J lost 2, with 4 bases in between. This CDR3 spans 13 amino acids. The whole isolated RNA underwent reverse transcription, so sequencing captured expressed TCRB transcripts. Only in-frame clones appear in the TCRdb table, and some are missing; sequencing was by immunoSEQ multiplex PCR. The profile shows hundreds of thousands of clones, under 70% of them singletons.

The rearrangement links TRBV30 to TRBJ2-2, with D unclear. Sequencing was performed on naive CD4+ T cells from blood. This clonotype originated in a young man in good health. The CDR3 region is CAWSVGNTGELFF. The CDR3 nucleotides are TGTGCCTGGAGTGTTGGTAACACCGGGGAGCTGTTTTTT.